The following is a T cell receptor beta chain sequence with its context. The specificity of this receptor is unknown. No base quality values were provided; no much bigger clone lies one nucleotide off. Using the deep immunoSEQ assay, TCR CDR3 regions were amplified from genomic DNA by multiplex PCR. Extracted genomic DNA from each cell subset was spread evenly across all wells of several immunoSEQ 96-well plates, with each plate serving as a replicate. For unsorted PBMC, approximately 0.3 ug of genomic DNA, equivalent to approximately 30,000 T cell genomes, went into each replicate PCR. Unsorted PBMC genomic DNA was sequenced across ten immunoSEQ deep assay plates. Purified libraries were measured with a Qubit 3.0 fluorometer, size-checked on a Bioanalyzer 2100, and measured again with the KAPA Library Quantification kit. Every immunoSEQ 96-well plate was sequenced on a separate single-read 150-cycle Illumina NextSeq 550 flow cell. The study's processing was this. Because the immunoSEQ output included only junctional sequences and no quality scores, the filtering could not be the same as the filtering used for full-length reads. Sequences were annotated with PyIR, a Python wrapper for IgBLAST v1.9, and V/J genes and CDR3 were assigned using IMGT germline references. Reads were removed for weak V/J assignments (E-value above 1e-6), missing CDR3, stop codons, out-of-frame junctions, or ambiguous translated residues. V3J clonotypes were defined by identical inferred V gene, J gene, and CDR3 amino acid sequence. Percentage overlap between repertoires was calculated by dividing the number of shared unique clonotypes by the size of the smaller repertoire. Three approaches were used to assess repertoire richness: RTK rarefaction, the Chao1 estimator, and Recon v2.1 estimates of unobserved clonotypes. TCRdb re-hosts the immuneACCESS table, in-frame sequences only. Its copies lack some clones; in the studies checked, an unresolved V gene accounts for under half of them, and the cause for the rest is not known. V, J and clone size reflect that table, while D and trimming were determined from the DNA. In this sample the table shows around 500,000 clones, approximately 80% of which occur a single time. The ten largest clones add up to 10% to 15% of the sample.

Donors were healthy HIV-negative adults with no recently reported acute infections or vaccinations. Every donor was a Caucasian adult residing in Nashville, Tennessee, USA. In the unsorted samples, 70 million to 95 million PBMCs were counted, and genomic DNA was extracted using the QIAamp DNA Blood Mini kit. After blood collection by leukapheresis, PBMCs were isolated using Ficoll-Histopaque density gradient centrifugation and then cryopreserved in the vapor phase of liquid nitrogen. The data stem from a study of shared clonotypes between healthy human individuals (dated by TCRdb to between 2020 and 2021). About the study as a whole: Three men and a couple of women, aged 18 to 49 years, made up the cohort. To estimate repertoire size and how much clonotypes are shared between individuals, the study performed deep sequencing of blood TCR repertoires from roughly five healthy adults. Different laboratories and diverse techniques were used to prepare libraries and sequence TCR repertoires, to increase sequencing depth and limit assay-specific biases. Each donor's leukapheresis produced roughly between roughly 0.85 and 10 billion PBMCs.

V gives up 8 bases and J gives up 5 bases, and the segment between their germline ends measures 10 bases. Sequences MNHEY (CDR1) and SMNVEV (CDR2) are obtained from the germline V gene (reference sequence). The CDR3 holds 11 amino acids from the cysteine to the phenylalanine. The only DNA kept is the CDR3, 33 bases in frame from the first base. Summary of the overall study and its limitations: Pairwise subsampling indicated that sequencing depth was expected to affect the degree of clonotype sharing among donors. Sampling was restricted to blood, and TCR repertoires in tissues likely differ from the TCR repertoires found in blood. Because the study included a small number of donors, the genetic and exposure-history diversity represented was limited.

This sequence uses TRBV27 and TRBJ2-7; D gene: possibly TRBD1, on 6 matching bases. The sample comprised PBMCs. This receptor was obtained from a woman in her 40s in good health. Some clones in this sample may be carry-over from other donors' samples. DNA sequence: TGTGCCAGCGGGGGCAGCAACGAGCAGTACTTC. Its protein reads: CASGGSNEQYF.